This T cell receptor beta chain was identified in a study of monozygotic twins with inflammatory bowel disease. Study outcomes and limitations: No discrimination was achieved between different T cell subtypes.

Blood, roughly 2.6 ml, was drawn per donor. Both the TCRalpha cDNA and the TCRbeta cDNA were taken through two nested PCRs, lasting 16 and 9 cycles. Reprocessing the 5' RACE reads, TCRdb reports a single entry for every CDR3 protein and omits DNA. Its table records more than 300,000 distinct CDR3 sequences. Looked up from germline, CDR1 is KGHSH and CDR2 is LQKENI. The CDR3 sequence is 14 residues long. A remark on this clonotype: Its cognate antigen is unknown.

This chain connects TRBV18 to TRBJ2-5. The sequenced sample was blood. The source is a human donor with ulcerative colitis or Crohn's disease, or a healthy co-twin of an affected twin (not recorded which). The chain's CDR3 is CASSPPLRRETQYF.